Below, one TCR beta chain is given with its context. The CDR3 runs 14 residues. The ends lost 4 bases at V and 6 bases at J; junction bases unmatched: 6. Germline V CDR1 and CDR2: SGHRS, YFSETQ. This sample is part of a study of OX40 agonist ivuxolimab in advanced cancers. Systemic immunosuppression or a history of autoimmune disease excluded patients. Only in-frame clones appear in the TCRdb table, and some are missing; sequencing was by immunoSEQ multiplex PCR. Of around 70,000 clones detected, around 90% appear once; the ten largest clones hold 2%. The sample consisted of CD4+ or CD8+ T cells sorted from blood, taken in a trial of the OX40 agonist ivuxolimab. The chain carries TRBV5-1 and TRBJ2-7; 11 bases are a match to TRBD1. The TCR originated in an adult with an advanced solid tumor such as melanoma, head and neck, liver or kidney cancer. The CDR3 here is CASSLGQGASEQYF. The CDR3 bases are TGCGCCAGCAGCCTCGGACAGGGGGCGAGCGAGCAGTACTTC.